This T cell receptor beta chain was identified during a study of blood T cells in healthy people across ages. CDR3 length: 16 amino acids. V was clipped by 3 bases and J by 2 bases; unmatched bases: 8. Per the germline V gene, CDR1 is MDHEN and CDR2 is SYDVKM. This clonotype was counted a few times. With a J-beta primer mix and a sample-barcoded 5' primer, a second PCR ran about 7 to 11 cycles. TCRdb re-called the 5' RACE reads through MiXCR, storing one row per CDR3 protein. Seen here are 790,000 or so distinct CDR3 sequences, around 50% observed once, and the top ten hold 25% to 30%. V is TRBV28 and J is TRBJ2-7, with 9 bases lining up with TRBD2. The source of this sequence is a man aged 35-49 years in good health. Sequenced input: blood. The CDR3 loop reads CASSLAASGTTYEQYF. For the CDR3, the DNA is TGTGCCAGCAGTTTGGCGGCTAGCGGGACAACCTACGAGCAGTACTTC.